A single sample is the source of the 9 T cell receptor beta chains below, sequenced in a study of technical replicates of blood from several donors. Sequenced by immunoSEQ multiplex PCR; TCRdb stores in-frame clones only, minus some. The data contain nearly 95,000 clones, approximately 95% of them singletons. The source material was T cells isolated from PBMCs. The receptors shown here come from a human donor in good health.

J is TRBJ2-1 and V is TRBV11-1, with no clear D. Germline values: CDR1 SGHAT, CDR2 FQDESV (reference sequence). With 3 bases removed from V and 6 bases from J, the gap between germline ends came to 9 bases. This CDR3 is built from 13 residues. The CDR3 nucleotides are TGTGCCAGCAGCTTCCGACATCGCAATGAGCAGTTCTTC. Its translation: CASSFRHRNEQFF.

CDR3: CASSRDWGTTEAFF. The CDR3 DNA follows: TGTGCCAGCAGCCGGGACTGGGGGACCACTGAAGCTTTCTTT. The J gene is TRBJ1-1, the V gene TRBV6-4; a weak D match, TRBD1 (5 bases). The germline CDR1 and CDR2 sequences are MRHNA and SNTAGT. V gave up 6 bases and J gave up 4 bases, with 15 bases separating them. The CDR3 consists of 14 residues.

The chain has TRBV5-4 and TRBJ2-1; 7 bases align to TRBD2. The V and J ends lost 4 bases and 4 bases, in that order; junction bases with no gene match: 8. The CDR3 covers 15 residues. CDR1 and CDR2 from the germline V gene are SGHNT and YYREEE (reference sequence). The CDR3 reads CASSPWASGYNEQFF. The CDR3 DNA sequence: TGTGCCAGCAGCCCCTGGGCTAGCGGATACAATGAGCAGTTCTTC. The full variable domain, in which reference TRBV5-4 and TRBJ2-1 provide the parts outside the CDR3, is ETGVTQSPTHLIKTRGQQVTLRCSSQSGHNTVSWYQQALGQGPQFIFQYYREEENGRGNFPPRFSGLQFPNYSSELNVNALELDDSALYLCASSPWASGYNEQFFGPGTRLTVL.

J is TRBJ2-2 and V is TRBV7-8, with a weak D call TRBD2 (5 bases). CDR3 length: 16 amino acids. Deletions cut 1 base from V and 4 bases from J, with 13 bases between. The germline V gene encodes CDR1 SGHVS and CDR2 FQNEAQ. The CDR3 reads CASSLDRGVVTGELFF. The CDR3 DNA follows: TGTGCCAGCAGCTTAGATCGGGGAGTGGTCACCGGGGAGCTGTTTTTT.

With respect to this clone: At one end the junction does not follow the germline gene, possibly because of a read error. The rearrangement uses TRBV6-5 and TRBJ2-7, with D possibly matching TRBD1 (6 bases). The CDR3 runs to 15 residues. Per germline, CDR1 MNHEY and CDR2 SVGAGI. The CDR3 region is CASSQTPPTGPPLCF. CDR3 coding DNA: TGTGCCAGCAGCCAAACCCCGCCCACAGGGCCCCCCTTGTGCTTC.

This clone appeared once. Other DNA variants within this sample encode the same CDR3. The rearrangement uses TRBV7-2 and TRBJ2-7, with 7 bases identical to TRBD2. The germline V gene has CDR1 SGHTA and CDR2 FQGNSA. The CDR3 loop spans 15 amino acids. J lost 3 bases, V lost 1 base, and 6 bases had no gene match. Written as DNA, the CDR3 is TGTGCCAGCAGCTTAGATTCGGGGGGATTCTACGAGCAGTACTTC. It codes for CASSLDSGGFYEQYF. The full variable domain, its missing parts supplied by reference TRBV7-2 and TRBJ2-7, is GAGVSQSPSNKVTEKGKDVELRCDPISGHTALYWYRQSLGQGLEFLIYFQGNSAPDKSGLPSDRFSAERTGGSVSTLTIQRTQQEDSAVYLCASSLDSGGFYEQYFGPGTRLTVT.

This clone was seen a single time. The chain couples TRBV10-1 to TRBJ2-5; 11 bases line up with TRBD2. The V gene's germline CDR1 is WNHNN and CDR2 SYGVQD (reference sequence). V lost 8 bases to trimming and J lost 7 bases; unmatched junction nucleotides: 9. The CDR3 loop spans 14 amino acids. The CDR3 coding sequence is TGCGCCAGCTCGACTAGCGGGACCCACGGGACCCAGTACTTC. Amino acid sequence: CASSTSGTHGTQYF.

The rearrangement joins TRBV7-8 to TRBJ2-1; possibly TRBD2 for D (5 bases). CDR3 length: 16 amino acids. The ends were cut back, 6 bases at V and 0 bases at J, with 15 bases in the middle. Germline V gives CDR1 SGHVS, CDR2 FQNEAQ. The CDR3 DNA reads TGTGCCAGCAGTCGAGGGCGGGCAAGCTCCTACAATGAGCAGTTCTTC. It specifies CASSRGRASSYNEQFF.

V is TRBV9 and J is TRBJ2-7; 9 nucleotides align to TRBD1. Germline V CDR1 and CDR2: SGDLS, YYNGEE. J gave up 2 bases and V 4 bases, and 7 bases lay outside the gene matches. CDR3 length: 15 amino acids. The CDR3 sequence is CASSNRDRAPYEQYF. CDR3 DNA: TGTGCCAGCAGCAACCGGGACAGGGCCCCCTACGAGCAGTACTTC.